This TCR beta chain was captured in a study of regulatory T cells in long-lasting Graves disease. Whole-study findings and limits: With approximately 2,800 shared public clonotypes, persistent patients exceeded new patients, who shared more than 750. TRBV28, TRBJ1-2 and TRBJ2-5 were favored in persistent disease.

This clonotype occurred many times. Its antigen is unknown. Sample time point: newly diagnosed GD, antithyroid drugs for less than 3 months. Following extraction of RNA from PBMCs, that RNA was used to make the TCR library. EDTA tubes held approximately 8.8 milliliters of peripheral blood from each patient. Library construction for TCR beta used iRepertoire HTBI primers and Arm-PCR of CDR3 regions. TCRdb reanalysed the multiplex PCR reads using MiXCR and keeps one entry per CDR3 protein. This table holds some 330,000 distinct CDR3 sequences, approximately 12% found once. Trimming took off 4 bases at V and 7 bases at J, with 10 bases between the two ends. The V gene's germline CDR1 is SEHNR and CDR2 FQNEAQ (reference sequence). This CDR3 contains 12 residues. These data are also associated with another study on T cells in Graves' hyperthyroidism and ophthalmopathy. Per that paper: From stable hyperthyroidism, ophthalmopathy was separated by a 13 V-J model.

The sample was peripheral blood mononuclear cells (PBMCs), taken at new diagnosis, from a patient treated with antithyroid drugs. The sequence came from a young woman with Graves disease. J is TRBJ1-1 and V is TRBV7-9, with unresolved D. CDR3 nucleotide sequence: TGTGCCAGCAGCTCCGGGGTGTATGAAGCTTTCTTT. Residues: CASSSGVYEAFF.